This T cell receptor (beta chain) was documented in a study of cytomegalovirus exposure and HLA in healthy donors (dated by TCRdb to 2017 to 2019). Describing the broader study: A later analysis indicated that the roughly 120 validation repertoires were generated on the platform also employed for the 700 or so repertoires of the first cohort. The study aimed to test whether signatures of past pathogen exposure could be identified by cataloging public T cell receptors. The study combined high-throughput TCR immunosequencing, statistical association of individual TCRs with disease status, and machine learning to predict cytomegalovirus infection status. A separate validation cohort of about 110 different subjects was used in addition to the roughly 670-subject first cohort.

This clone was counted between two and nine times. What antigen it recognizes has not been identified. Base-call qualities are not available, and no considerably larger clone is one nucleotide away. Library preparation employed the immunoSEQ multiplex PCR assay. The source study handled its data this way. A statistical classification framework was built for diagnosing cytomegalovirus status from the catalog of TCR beta chain sequences. Sourced from immuneACCESS, this table was stored by TCRdb with only in-frame sequences that have V and J called. A share of the clones is absent; for the studies checked, an unresolved V gene accounts for under half, and the remainder has no known explanation. V, J and clone size derive from that table, while D and trimming were established from the DNA sequence. In all, the sample holds some 320,000 clones, and about nine tenths of those were seen once. The top ten clonotypes cover approximately 1.1% of the sample.

CDR1 SGHDT and CDR2 YYEEEE were looked up in the germline V gene. Cut back by 2 bases and 4 bases, the V and J ends lie 12 bases apart. The CDR3 spans 14 residues, from the cysteine through the phenylalanine. The sequence is cut down to CDR3 DNA, 42 bases in frame from base 1. Separate from the roughly 700-subject first cohort, the validation cohort of 95 to 150 subjects was the group to which the donors belonged. On the study overall, not on this receptor specifically: In vitro tests confirmed that a few of the cytomegalovirus-associated TCR beta chains recognize cytomegalovirus antigens. In a later analysis, TCRs clustered in the first cohort were found to also tend to co-occur in the roughly 120 validation repertoires, with approximately 95% of cluster scores above 0. Across donors, most TCR sequences were observed very rarely, whereas some public TCRs were present in many individuals. A later analysis lacked HLA typing for the validation cohort, so it scored co-occurrence in that cohort across all 120 repertoires. In both the original and validation cohorts, the classifier was reported to diagnose cytomegalovirus status with high specificity and sensitivity. The study gave a list of about 150 TCR beta chains associated with cytomegalovirus. The authors suggested that the approach could potentially be generalized to other disease states and immunological phenotypes.

Input material: PBMCs. The chain was built from TRBV5-6 and TRBJ1-2; the D gene cannot be named for sure. This clonotype was sampled from a young woman in good health and CMV-seropositive. The CDR3 protein is CASSFWARPYGYTF. The DNA sequence follows: TGTGCCAGCAGCTTTTGGGCCAGGCCCTATGGCTACACCTTC.